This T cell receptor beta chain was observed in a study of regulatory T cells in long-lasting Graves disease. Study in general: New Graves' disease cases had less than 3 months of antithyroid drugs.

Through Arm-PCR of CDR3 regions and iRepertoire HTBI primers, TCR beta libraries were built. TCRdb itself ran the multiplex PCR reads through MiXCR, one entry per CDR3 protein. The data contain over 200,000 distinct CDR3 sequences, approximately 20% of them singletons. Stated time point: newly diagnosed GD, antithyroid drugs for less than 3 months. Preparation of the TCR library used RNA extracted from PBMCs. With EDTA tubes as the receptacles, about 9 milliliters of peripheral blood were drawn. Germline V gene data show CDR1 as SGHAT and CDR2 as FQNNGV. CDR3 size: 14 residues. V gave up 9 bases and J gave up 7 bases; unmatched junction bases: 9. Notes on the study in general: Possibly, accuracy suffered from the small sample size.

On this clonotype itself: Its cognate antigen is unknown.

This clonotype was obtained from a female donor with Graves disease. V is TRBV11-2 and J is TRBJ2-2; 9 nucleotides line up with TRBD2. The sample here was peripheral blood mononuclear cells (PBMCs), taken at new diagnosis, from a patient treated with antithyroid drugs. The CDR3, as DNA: TGTGCCAGTAAGCGGGAGGTCGCGGACGGGGAGCTGTTTTTT. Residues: CASKREVADGELFF.